This T cell receptor (beta chain) came from a study of blood T cells in healthy people across ages. This CDR3 contains 14 residues. Germline values: CDR1 SGHRS, CDR2 YFSETQ. The V gene end was trimmed by 8 bases and the J gene end by 5 bases; junction bases not matched to a gene: 9. Study observations and caveats: Observed TCR beta diversity showed a strong correlation with the percentage of naive T cells as measured by flow cytometry.

This clonotype was picked up many times. Its antigen is not known. Primed by a sample-barcoded 5' primer and a J-beta primer mix, a second PCR proceeded for 7 to 11 cycles. TCRdb analysed the 5' RACE reads with MiXCR anew, one entry per CDR3 protein. The table has about 780,000 distinct CDR3 sequences, roughly 25% seen once. These data are also associated with another study on T cells of mothers and their children.

The clonotype was recovered from a boy aged 10-17 years in good health. The V call is TRBV5-1, the J call TRBJ2-4; 8 nucleotides agree with TRBD1. The sequenced sample consisted of blood. The DNA for the CDR3 is TGCGCCAGTAAAAGACAGGGGAACGAAAACATTCAGTACTTC. This codes for CASKRQGNENIQYF.